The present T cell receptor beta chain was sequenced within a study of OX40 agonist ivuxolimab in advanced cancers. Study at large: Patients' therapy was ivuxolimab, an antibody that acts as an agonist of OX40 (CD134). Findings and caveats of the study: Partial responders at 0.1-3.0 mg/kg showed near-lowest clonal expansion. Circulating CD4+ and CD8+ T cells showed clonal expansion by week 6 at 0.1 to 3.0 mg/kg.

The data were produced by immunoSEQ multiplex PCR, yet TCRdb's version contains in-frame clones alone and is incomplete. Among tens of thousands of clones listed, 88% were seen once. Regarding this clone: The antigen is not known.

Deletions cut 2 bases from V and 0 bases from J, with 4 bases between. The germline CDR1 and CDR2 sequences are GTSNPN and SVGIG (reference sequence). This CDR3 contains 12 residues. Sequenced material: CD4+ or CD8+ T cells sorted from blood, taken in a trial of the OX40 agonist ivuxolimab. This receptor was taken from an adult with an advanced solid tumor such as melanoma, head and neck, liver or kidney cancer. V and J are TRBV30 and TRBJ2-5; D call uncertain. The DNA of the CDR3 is TGTGCCTGGAGTCGGAACCAAGAGACCCAGTACTTC. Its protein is CAWSRNQETQYF.